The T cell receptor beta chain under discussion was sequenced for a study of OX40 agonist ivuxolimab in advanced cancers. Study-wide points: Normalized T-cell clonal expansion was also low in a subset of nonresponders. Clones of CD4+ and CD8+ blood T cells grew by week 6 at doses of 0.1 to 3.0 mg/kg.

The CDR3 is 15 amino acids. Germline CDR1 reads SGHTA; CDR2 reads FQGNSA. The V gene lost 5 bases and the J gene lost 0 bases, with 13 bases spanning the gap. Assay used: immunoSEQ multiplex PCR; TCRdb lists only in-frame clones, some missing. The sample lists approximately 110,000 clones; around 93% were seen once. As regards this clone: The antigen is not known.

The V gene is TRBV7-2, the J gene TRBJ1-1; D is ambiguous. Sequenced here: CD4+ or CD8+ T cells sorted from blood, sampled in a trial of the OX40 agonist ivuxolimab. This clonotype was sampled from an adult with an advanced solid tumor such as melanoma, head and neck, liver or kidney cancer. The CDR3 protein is CASSPHGIMNTEAFF. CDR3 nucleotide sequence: TGTGCCAGCAGCCCACACGGGATCATGAACACTGAAGCTTTCTTT.